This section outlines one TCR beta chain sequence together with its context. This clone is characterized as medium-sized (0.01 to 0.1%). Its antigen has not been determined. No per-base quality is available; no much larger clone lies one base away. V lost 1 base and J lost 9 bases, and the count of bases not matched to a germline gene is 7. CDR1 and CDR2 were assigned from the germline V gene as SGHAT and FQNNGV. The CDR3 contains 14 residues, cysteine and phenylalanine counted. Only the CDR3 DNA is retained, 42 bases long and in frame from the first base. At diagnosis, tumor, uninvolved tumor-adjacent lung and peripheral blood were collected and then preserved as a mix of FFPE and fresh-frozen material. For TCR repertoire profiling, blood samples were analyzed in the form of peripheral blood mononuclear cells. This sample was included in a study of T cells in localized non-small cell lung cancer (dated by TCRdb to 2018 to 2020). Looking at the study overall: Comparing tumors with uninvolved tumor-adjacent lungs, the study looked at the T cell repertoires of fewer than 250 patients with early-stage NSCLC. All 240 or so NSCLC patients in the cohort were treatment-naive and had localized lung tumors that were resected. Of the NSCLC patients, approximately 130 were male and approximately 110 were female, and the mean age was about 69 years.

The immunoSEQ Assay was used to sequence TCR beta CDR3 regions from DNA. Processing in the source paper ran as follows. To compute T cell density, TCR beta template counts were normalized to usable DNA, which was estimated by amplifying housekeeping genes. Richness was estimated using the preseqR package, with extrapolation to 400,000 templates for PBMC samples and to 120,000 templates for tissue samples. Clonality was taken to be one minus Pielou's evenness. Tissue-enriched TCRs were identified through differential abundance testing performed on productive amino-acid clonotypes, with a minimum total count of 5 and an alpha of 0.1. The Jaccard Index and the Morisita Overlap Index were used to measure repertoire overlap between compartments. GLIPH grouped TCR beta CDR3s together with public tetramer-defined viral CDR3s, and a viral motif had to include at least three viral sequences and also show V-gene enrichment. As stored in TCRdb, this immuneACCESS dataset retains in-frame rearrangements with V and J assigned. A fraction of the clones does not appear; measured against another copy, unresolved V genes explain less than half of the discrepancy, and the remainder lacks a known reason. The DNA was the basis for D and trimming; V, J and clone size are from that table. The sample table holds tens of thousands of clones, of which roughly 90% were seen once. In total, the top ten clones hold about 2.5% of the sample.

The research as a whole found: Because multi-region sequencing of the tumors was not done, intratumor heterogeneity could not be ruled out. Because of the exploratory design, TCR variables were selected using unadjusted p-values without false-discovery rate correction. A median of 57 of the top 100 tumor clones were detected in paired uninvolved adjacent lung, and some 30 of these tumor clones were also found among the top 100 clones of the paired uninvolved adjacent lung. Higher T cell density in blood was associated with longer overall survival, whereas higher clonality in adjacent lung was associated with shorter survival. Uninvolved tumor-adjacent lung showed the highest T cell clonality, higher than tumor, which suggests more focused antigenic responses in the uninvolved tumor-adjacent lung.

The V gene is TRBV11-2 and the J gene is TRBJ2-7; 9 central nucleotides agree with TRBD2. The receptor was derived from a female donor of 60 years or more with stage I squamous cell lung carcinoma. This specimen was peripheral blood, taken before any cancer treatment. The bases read TGTGCCAGCAGCTTAGCGACTAGCGGCGTAGGGCAGTACTTC. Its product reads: CASSLATSGVGQYF.